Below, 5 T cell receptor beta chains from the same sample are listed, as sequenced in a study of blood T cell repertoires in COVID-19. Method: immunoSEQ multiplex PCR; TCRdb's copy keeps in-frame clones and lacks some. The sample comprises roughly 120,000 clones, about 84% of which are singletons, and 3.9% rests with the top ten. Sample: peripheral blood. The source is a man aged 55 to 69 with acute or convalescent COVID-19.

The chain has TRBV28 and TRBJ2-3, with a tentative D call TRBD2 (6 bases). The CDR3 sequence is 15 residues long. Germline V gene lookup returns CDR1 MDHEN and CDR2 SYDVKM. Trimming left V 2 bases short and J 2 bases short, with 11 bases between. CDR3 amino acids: CASSLLQRATDTQYF. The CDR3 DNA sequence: TGTGCCAGCAGTTTACTCCAGCGGGCCACAGATACGCAGTATTTT.

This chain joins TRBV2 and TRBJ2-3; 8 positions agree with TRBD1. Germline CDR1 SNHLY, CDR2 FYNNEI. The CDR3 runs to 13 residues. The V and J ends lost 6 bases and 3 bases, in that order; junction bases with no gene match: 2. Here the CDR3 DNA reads TGTGCCAGCAGGGACAGGGTAACAGATACGCAGTATTTT. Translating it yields CASRDRVTDTQYF.

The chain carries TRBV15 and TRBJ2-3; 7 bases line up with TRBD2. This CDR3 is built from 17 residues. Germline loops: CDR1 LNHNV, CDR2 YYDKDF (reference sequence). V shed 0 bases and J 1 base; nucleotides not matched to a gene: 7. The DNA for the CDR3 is TGTGCCACCAGCAGAGATCGAAGGCTAGCGGGCACAGATACGCAGTATTTT. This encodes CATSRDRRLAGTDTQYF.

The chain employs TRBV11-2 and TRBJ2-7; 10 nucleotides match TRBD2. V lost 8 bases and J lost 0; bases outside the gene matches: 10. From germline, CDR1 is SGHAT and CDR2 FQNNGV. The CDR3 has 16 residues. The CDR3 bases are TGTGCCAGCGGACGTTGGGGGACTAGCGACTCCTACGAGCAGTACTTC. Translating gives CASGRWGTSDSYEQYF. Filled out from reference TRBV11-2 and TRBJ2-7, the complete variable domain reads EAGVAQSPRYKIIEKRQSVAFWCNPISGHATLYWYQQILGQGPKLLIQFQNNGVVDDSQLPKDRFSAERLKGVDSTLKIQPAKLEDSAVYLCASGRWGTSDSYEQYFGPGTRLTVT.

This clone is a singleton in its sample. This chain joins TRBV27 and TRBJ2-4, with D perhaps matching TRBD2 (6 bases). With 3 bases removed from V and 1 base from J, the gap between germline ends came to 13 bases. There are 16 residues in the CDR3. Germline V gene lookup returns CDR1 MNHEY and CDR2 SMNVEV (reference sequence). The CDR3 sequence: CASSFAPSVAKNIQYF. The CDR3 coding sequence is TGTGCCAGCAGTTTCGCCCCTAGCGTGGCCAAAAACATTCAGTACTTC.